This is a list of T cell receptor beta chains from one sample in a study of cytomegalovirus exposure and HLA in healthy donors. The protocol was immunoSEQ multiplex PCR, while the TCRdb copy is restricted to in-frame clones and leaves out a portion. The sample has approximately 200,000 clones; around three quarters are singletons. The sample consisted of PBMCs. These receptors were obtained from a woman under 30 in good health and CMV-seronegative. The CDR3 runs from the conserved cysteine through the conserved F or W.

v_gene,j_gene,CDR3aa
TRBV27,TRBJ2-7,CASSELLTVADEQYF
TRBV11-2,TRBJ2-3,CASSLFRDTQYF
TRBV11-2,TRBJ2-2,CASSLVTGDGDGELFF
TRBV5-6,TRBJ2-7,CASSSLAGGLEQYF
TRBV12-5,TRBJ2-1,CASAPGRWAEQFF
TRBV21-1,TRBJ2-5,CASSNRREGRETQYF
TRBV7-9,TRBJ2-3,CASTSGRGGRTDTQYF
TRBV14,TRBJ2-5,CASSPGTVIQETQYF
TRBV27,TRBJ1-1,CASSFSGQSTEAFF
TRBV27,TRBJ1-5,CASSLGQGNQPQHF
TRBV30,TRBJ2-7,CASLGTGIFYEQYF
TRBV10-3,TRBJ2-5,CAIPPSGTQETQYF
TRBV28,TRBJ1-2,CATAGTVDSGTF
TRBV14,TRBJ2-1,CASSGYNEQFF
TRBV21-1,TRBJ2-7,CASSKGGVAGGSSYEQYF
TRBV6-5,TRBJ2-1,CASNLPPEQFF
TRBV10-3,TRBJ1-2,CAISESTGATGYTF
TRBV28,TRBJ1-2,CASSGQGNYGYTF
TRBV5-6,TRBJ2-3,CASSLGHDPRGGPDTQYF
TRBV5-1,TRBJ2-4,CASSLGDTGRNIQYF
TRBV28,TRBJ2-4,CATASGVRAKNIQYF
TRBV2,TRBJ2-7,CASSEGQGAYEQYF
TRBV2,TRBJ2-3,CASSSGLAPRTDTQYF
TRBV5-1,TRBJ2-2,CASSLDERGGTGELFF
TRBV6-5,TRBJ1-2,CASKLGEDYGYTF
TRBV25-1,TRBJ1-2,CASSEFEGAASEGYTF
TRBV19,TRBJ1-1,CASTPTPRHRMKNTEAFF
TRBV6-1,TRBJ1-1,CASSEAMNTEAFF
TRBV11-2,TRBJ2-2,CASSARFTGELFF